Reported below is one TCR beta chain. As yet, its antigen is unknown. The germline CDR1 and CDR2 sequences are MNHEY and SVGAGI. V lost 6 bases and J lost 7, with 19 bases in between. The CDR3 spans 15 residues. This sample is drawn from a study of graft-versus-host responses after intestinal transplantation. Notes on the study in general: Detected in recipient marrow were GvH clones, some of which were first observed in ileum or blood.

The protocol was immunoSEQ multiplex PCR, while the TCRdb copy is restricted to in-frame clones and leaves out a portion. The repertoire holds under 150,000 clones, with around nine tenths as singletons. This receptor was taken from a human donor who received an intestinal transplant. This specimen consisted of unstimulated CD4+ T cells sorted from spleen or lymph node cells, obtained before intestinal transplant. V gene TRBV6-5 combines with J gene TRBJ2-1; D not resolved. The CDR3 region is CASSSVASAVNEQFF. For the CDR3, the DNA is TGTGCCAGCAGCTCCGTCGCAAGTGCGGTGAATGAGCAGTTCTTC.